This entry features one TCR beta chain sequence. Its antigen is as yet unknown. Flow cytometry served to check the purity of CD4+ and CD8+ cells, which were isolated by positive magnetic bead selection. Trimming shortened V by 0 bases and J by 3 bases, and 5 bases separated the two germline ends. CDR3 length equals 13 residues. CDR1 is MNHEY and CDR2 is SMNVEV in the germline V gene (reference sequence). The sample comes from a study of somatic mutations in cytotoxic T cells in rheumatoid arthritis. Overall study: Patient blood, about 27 ml in EDTA, was obtained immediately after diagnosis and prior to the start of any treatment. General observations from the study: Rheumatoid arthritis patients, but not healthy controls, exhibited increasing CD8+ clonality with age.

The repertoire was sequenced with immunoSEQ multiplex PCR; TCRdb's copy has only in-frame clones and lacks some. The profile shows some 30,000 clones, about 88% of them singletons. The rearrangement links TRBV27 to TRBJ1-1; no clear D. This TCR derives from an adult with rheumatoid arthritis. Source material: CD8+ T cells sorted from blood. The CDR3 loop reads CASSLSVYTEAFF. The CDR3 coding sequence is TGTGCCAGCAGTTTATCGGTTTACACTGAAGCTTTCTTT.